The clone carrying this T cell receptor (beta chain) has just one count. Antigen unknown. Profiling relied on immunoSEQ multiplex PCR, and the TCRdb table lists in-frame clones only, not all of them. The sample records 20,000 to 25,000 clones, 75% to 95% being singletons. The source of the sample is a study of OX40 agonist ivuxolimab in advanced cancers. Whole-study context: All patients had ivuxolimab intravenously every 2 weeks at 0.01 to 10 mg/kg. Three patients responded partially, comprising one with hepatocellular carcinoma and two with cutaneous melanoma. Study findings and constraints: CD8+ T cells averaged more expanded clones than CD4+.

The CDR3 is 13 amino acids. Germline lookup yields CDR1 SGHAT and CDR2 FQNNGV. V dropped 5 bases and J dropped 10 bases, with 15 bases sitting between them. V gene TRBV11-2 combines with J gene TRBJ2-1, with D tentatively TRBD1 (6 bases). This TCR came from an adult with an advanced solid tumor such as melanoma, head and neck, liver or kidney cancer. The material sequenced was CD4+ or CD8+ T cells sorted from blood, taken in a trial of the OX40 agonist ivuxolimab. The CDR3 loop is CASSPNRVWEQFF. CDR3 sequence (DNA): TGTGCCAGCAGCCCGAACAGGGTTTGGGAGCAGTTCTTC. Supplemented by reference TRBV11-2 and TRBJ2-1, the full variable domain reads EAGVAQSPRYKIIEKRQSVAFWCNPISGHATLYWYQQILGQGPKLLIQFQNNGVVDDSQLPKDRFSAERLKGVDSTLKIQPAKLEDSAVYLCASSPNRVWEQFFGPGTRLTVL.